This TCR beta chain comes out of a study of blood T cell repertoires in COVID-19. As for the study in general: Acute-phase and convalescent COVID-19 samples originated in the United States, Italy and Spain. Sample material is recorded as cDNA or gDNA derived from T cells, B-cell-depleted T cells, or PBMCs.

Only in-frame clones appear in the TCRdb table, and some are missing; sequencing was by immunoSEQ multiplex PCR. This table has some 51,000 clones, approximately 90% appearing once. This CDR3 is 12 amino acids long. Germline CDR1 reads SGDLS; CDR2 reads YYNGEE. Trimming left V 0 bases short and J 5 bases short, with 5 bases between. The sequencing sample was made of peripheral blood. This chain links TRBV9 with TRBJ2-5; D might be TRBD2 (5 bases). This clonotype originated in a man in his forties with acute or convalescent COVID-19. CDR3 nucleotides: TGTGCCAGCAGCGTAGGAGGGGAGACCCAGTACTTC. It translates to CASSVGGETQYF.